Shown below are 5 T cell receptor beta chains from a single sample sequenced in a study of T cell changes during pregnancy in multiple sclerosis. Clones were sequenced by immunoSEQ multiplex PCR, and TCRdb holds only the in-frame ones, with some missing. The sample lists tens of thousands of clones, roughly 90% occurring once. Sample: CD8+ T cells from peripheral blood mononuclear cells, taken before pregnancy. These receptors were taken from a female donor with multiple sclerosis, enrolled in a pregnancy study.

The CDR3 sequence: CASSFRDTNTGELFF. In DNA form, the CDR3 reads TGTGCCAGCAGCTTTCGGGACACTAACACCGGGGAGCTGTTTTTT. This rearrangement joins TRBV7-9 to TRBJ2-2; tentatively, D is TRBD1 (6 bases). The CDR3 is 15 residues long. V lost 3 bases and J 2 bases, leaving 10 bases between the germline ends. CDR1 and CDR2 (germline): SEHNR, FQNEAQ (reference sequence).

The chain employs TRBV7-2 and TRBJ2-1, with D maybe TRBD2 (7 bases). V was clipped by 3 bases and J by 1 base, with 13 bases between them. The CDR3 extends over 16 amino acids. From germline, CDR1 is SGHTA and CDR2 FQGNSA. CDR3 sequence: CASSFPRGPSYNEQFF. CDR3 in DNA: TGTGCCAGCAGCTTCCCGCGGGGGCCTTCCTACAATGAGCAGTTCTTC.

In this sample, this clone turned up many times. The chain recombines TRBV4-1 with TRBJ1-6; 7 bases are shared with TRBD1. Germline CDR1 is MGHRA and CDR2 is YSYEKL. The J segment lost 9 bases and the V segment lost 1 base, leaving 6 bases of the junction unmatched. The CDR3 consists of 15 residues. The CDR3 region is CASSQGGTATSPLHF. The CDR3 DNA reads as TGCGCCAGCAGCCAAGGCGGGACAGCAACTTCACCCCTCCACTTT.

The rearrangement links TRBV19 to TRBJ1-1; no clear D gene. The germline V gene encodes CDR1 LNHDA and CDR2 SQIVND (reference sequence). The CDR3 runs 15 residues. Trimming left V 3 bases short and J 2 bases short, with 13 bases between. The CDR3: CASSIADMANTEAFF. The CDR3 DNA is TGTGCCAGTAGTATTGCCGACATGGCCAACACTGAAGCTTTCTTT.

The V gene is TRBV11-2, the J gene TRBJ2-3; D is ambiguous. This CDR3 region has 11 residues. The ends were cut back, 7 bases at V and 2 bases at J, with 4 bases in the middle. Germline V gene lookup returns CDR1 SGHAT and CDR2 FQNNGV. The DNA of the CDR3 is TGTGCCAGCACCCACACAGATACGCAGTATTTT. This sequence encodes CASTHTDTQYF.